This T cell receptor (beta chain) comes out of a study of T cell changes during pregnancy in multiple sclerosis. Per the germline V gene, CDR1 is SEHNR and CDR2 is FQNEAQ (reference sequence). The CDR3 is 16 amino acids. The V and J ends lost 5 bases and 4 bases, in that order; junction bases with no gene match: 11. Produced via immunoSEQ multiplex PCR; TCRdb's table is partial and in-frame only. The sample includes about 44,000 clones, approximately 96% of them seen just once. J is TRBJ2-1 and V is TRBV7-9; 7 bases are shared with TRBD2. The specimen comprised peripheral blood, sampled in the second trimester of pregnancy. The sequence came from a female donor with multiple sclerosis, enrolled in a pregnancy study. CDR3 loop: CASSHSTSEIYNEQFF. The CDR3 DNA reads TGTGCCAGCAGCCATTCTACTAGCGAGATTTACAATGAGCAGTTCTTC.